This T cell receptor beta chain is from a study of cytomegalovirus exposure and HLA in healthy donors. Study results and limitations: Earlier analysis looked at TCR beta V segments, and most were productive about 87% or about 30% of the time. In a later analysis, an Asian-associated ancestry cluster reportedly showed fewer N-insertions than the roughly 650-donor mean. Judged likely to be a sequencing artifact was a cluster of highly shared sequence variants.

In its sample, this clone was seen once. No antigen is known for it. The PCR had 60 Vbeta and 13 Jbeta primers. Profiling relied on immunoSEQ multiplex PCR, and the TCRdb table lists in-frame clones only, not all of them. The sample shows 100,000 to 120,000 clones, about 90% of them seen only once. The CDR3 runs 14 residues. From germline, CDR1 is SGHTA and CDR2 FQGNSA. The junction had 6 bases not matched to a gene; V was cut back by 3 bases and J by 10 bases. The source of this sequence is a man between 35 and 55 years old in good health and CMV-seronegative. V is TRBV7-2 and J is TRBJ1-6; 7 bases fit TRBD1. The material sequenced was PBMCs. The CDR3 DNA reads TGTGCCAGCAGCTTGGAACAGGGGCGATCACCCCTCCACTTT. It translates to CASSLEQGRSPLHF.